This entry concerns a single T cell receptor (beta chain). Its specificity is unknown. The data were produced by immunoSEQ multiplex PCR, yet TCRdb's version contains in-frame clones alone and is incomplete. The table records about 51,000 clones, about 76% of them present only once. These data belong to a study of T cells in localized non-small cell lung cancer. Findings and limits, study-wide: Multi-region tumor sequencing was not done, so intratumor heterogeneity could not be excluded. Exceeding tumor, uninvolved adjacent lung had the highest T cell clonality. Longer survival (overall) was linked to higher T cell density in blood. Among the top 100 tumor clones, a median 57 appeared in adjacent lung.

V lost 5 bases to trimming and J lost 7 bases, with 12 bases between them. The CDR3 consists of 14 residues. Germline CDR1 MNHEY, CDR2 SMNVEV (reference sequence). The origin of this receptor is a man aged 40-75 years with stage III lung adenocarcinoma. This rearrangement joins TRBV27 to TRBJ1-6; D may be TRBD1 (6 bases). The starting material was peripheral blood mononuclear cells, obtained before any cancer treatment. CDR3 protein: CASSSSQGNSPLHF. In DNA form, the CDR3 reads TGTGCCAGCAGTAGTTCCCAGGGGAATTCACCCCTCCACTTT.